Following are 18 T cell receptor beta chains from one sample sequenced in a study of shared clonotypes between healthy human individuals. The method was immunoSEQ multiplex PCR; TCRdb's version includes in-frame clones alone and lacks a portion of them. The sample carries roughly 2 million clones, approximately 96% recorded once. Sequenced: naive CD4+ T cells sorted from blood. Subset: CD45RA+ positively selected. These receptors were taken from a man aged 18 to 35 in good health.

The chain joins TRBV18 to TRBJ2-5; 8 bases fit TRBD1. Germline V gene data show CDR1 as KGHSH and CDR2 as LQKENI. This CDR3 contains 15 residues. Germline trimming cut 4 bases from V and 3 bases from J; bases unmatched to any gene: 7. CDR3 region: CASSLTTGAEETQYF. The CDR3 nucleotides read TGTGCCAGCTCACTCACGACAGGGGCAGAAGAGACCCAGTACTTC.

This chain links TRBV29-1 with TRBJ2-7, with TRBD1 matching 12 bases. The CDR3 length is 16 residues. Unmatched junction bases numbered 7, after V lost 4 bases and J lost 0 bases. The germline V gene encodes CDR1 SQVTM and CDR2 ANQGSEA. CDR3 protein: CSVGGQGASSSYEQYF. The CDR3 DNA sequence: TGCAGCGTTGGGGGACAGGGGGCGTCAAGCTCCTACGAGCAGTACTTC.

The V gene is TRBV4-1, the J gene TRBJ2-1; 10 bases fit TRBD2. This CDR3 spans 18 amino acids. V shed 0 bases, J shed 6 bases, and the junction held 11 bases outside the gene matches. CDR1 MGHRA and CDR2 YSYEKL come from the germline V gene. The CDR3 nucleotides are TGCGCCAGCAGCCAAGACGGGCTAGAACTAGCGGGACCCAATGAGCAGTTCTTC. Its protein is CASSQDGLELAGPNEQFF.

The V gene is TRBV10-2, the J gene TRBJ2-7; 7 bases are shared with TRBD1. The CDR3 runs 12 residues. V lost 8 bases and J lost 4; bases outside the gene matches: 5. The germline V gene has CDR1 WSHSY and CDR2 SAAADI. The CDR3 reads CASGAGGYEQYF. The DNA for the CDR3 is TGCGCCAGCGGGGCAGGGGGATACGAGCAGTACTTC.

The table lists this clone with a count of one. The chain joins TRBV19 to TRBJ1-5; 11 bases are a match to TRBD1. V was pared by 8 bases and J by 6 bases, with 9 bases of the junction left unmatched. Germline V gene sequence: CDR1 LNHDA, CDR2 SQIVND (reference sequence). This CDR3 has 15 amino acids. CDR3 nucleotide sequence: TGTGCCAGTGCACCCTTCGGGACAGGGGGTCAGCCCCAGCATTTT. Translated, it gives CASAPFGTGGQPQHF. Filled out from reference TRBV19 and TRBJ1-5, the complete variable domain reads DGGITQSPKYLFRKEGQNVTLSCEQNLNHDAMYWYRQDPGQGLRLIYYSQIVNDFQKGDIAEGYSVSREKKESFPLTVTSAQKNPTAFYLCASAPFGTGGQPQHFGDGTRLSIL.

CDR3 coding DNA: TGCGCCAGCAGCCGAGCAGTCGGGGTTCAAGAGACCCAGTACTTC. Protein: CASSRAVGVQETQYF. J is TRBJ2-5 and V is TRBV5-1, with a weak D call TRBD2 (5 bases). CDR3 length: 15 residues. Trimming shortened V by 4 bases and J by 2 bases, and 15 bases separated the two germline ends. Per germline, CDR1 SGHRS and CDR2 YFSETQ.

Only one count was recorded for this clone. This chain joins TRBV9 and TRBJ1-4; no firm D call. Germline V gene data show CDR1 as SGDLS and CDR2 as YYNGEE. V gave up 0 bases and J gave up 5 bases, with 11 bases separating them. This CDR3 region has 15 residues. CDR3 bases: TGTGCCAGCAGCGTAGATGTGGGAGGGAATGAAAAACTGTTTTTT. It translates to CASSVDVGGNEKLFF.

The V call is TRBV12-5, the J call TRBJ2-2; the D is unclear. CDR1 and CDR2 from the germline V gene are LGHNT and FRNRAP. V was cut by 7 bases and J by 4 bases, with 13 bases left in between. CDR3 length: 14 residues. The CDR3 spells CASALRTGTGELFF. The DNA of the CDR3 is TGTGCTAGTGCTCTACGAACCGGCACCGGGGAGCTGTTTTTT.

V gene TRBV7-8 combines with J gene TRBJ2-7; 7 nucleotides align to TRBD2. The CDR3 length is 13 residues. The germline gives CDR1 SGHVS, CDR2 FQNEAQ. With V trimmed by 4 bases and J by 4 bases, 4 bases remained unmatched. The DNA for the CDR3 is TGTGCCAGCAGCTCCAGCGGGAAGTACGAGCAGTACTTC. Translated: CASSSSGKYEQYF.

This clone was detected once. The V call is TRBV6-6, the J call TRBJ1-5; D not resolved. CDR1 is MNHNY, CDR2 SVGAGI, per germline (reference sequence). This CDR3 has 13 amino acids. Deletions cut 6 bases from V and 2 bases from J, with 8 bases between. The CDR3: CASRHPGNQPQHF. DNA of the CDR3: TGTGCCAGCAGACACCCCGGCAATCAGCCCCAGCATTTT.

This clone was counted once. Other DNA sequences from this sample encode an identical CDR3 as well. The chain joins TRBV6-5 to TRBJ1-3; TRBD1 agrees at 8 bases. Trimming took 0 bases from V and 4 from J; bases not matched to a gene: 2. This CDR3 contains 15 residues. The germline V gene has CDR1 MNHEY and CDR2 SVGAGI. The CDR3 loop is CASSYSRDRGNTIYF. The CDR3 nucleotides read TGTGCCAGCAGTTACTCCCGGGACAGGGGAAACACCATATATTTT.

The chain is built from TRBV5-4 and TRBJ2-2; weak D call: TRBD1 (6 bases). The CDR3 runs to 15 residues. Germline V gives CDR1 SGHNT, CDR2 YYREEE (reference sequence). The V end was cut by 0 bases, the J end by 4 bases, with 10 bases between. The CDR3 DNA sequence: TGTGCCAGCAGCTTGGAGGCAGGGGCCACCGGGGAGCTGTTTTTT. It is translated as CASSLEAGATGELFF.

The V gene is TRBV5-1, the J gene TRBJ2-7, with 8 bases matching TRBD2. The germline CDR1 and CDR2 sequences are SGHRS and YFSETQ. V lost 4 bases and J lost 2; bases outside the gene matches: 5. CDR3 length equals 14 residues. CDR3 nucleotides: TGCGCCAGCAGCCGGGAGGGAATTGCCTACGAGCAGTACTTC. It encodes CASSREGIAYEQYF.

The chain is built from TRBV28 and TRBJ2-3, with TRBD1 matching 8 bases. Unmatched junction bases numbered 5, after V lost 3 bases and J lost 3 bases. Per germline, CDR1 MDHEN and CDR2 SYDVKM. This CDR3 has 15 amino acids. The CDR3 loop is CASSFSQGATDTQYF. CDR3 bases: TGTGCCAGCAGTTTTTCTCAGGGGGCGACAGATACGCAGTATTTT.

The chain employs TRBV5-1 and TRBJ2-7, with TRBD2 identical over 7 bases. Germline values: CDR1 SGHRS, CDR2 YFSETQ. This CDR3 is 14 amino acids long. V gave up 0 bases and J gave up 3 bases; unmatched junction bases: 3. CDR3 bases: TGCGCCAGCAGCTTGGGGGAGGGGTACTACGAGCAGTACTTC. It translates to CASSLGEGYYEQYF.

This clone has more than one count but fewer than ten. This chain uses TRBV6-5 with TRBJ1-1; no firm D call. This CDR3 has 11 residues. Germline V lookup: CDR1 MNHEY, CDR2 SVGAGI. The germline V and J ends were trimmed by 3 bases and 6 bases, with 5 bases remaining between them. The chain's CDR3 is CASSYLSEAFF. The CDR3 nucleotides read TGTGCCAGCAGTTATCTCTCTGAAGCTTTCTTT.

V usage is TRBV30 and J usage is TRBJ1-2; D is unclear. Trimming took 3 bases from V and 6 from J, leaving 11 bases between them. Germline CDR1 and CDR2: GTSNPN and SVGIG (reference sequence). The CDR3 sequence is 12 residues long. The CDR3 region is CAWSRRPDGYTF. The CDR3 nucleotides read TGTGCCTGGAGCCGCCGGCCGGATGGCTACACCTTC.

The rearrangement links TRBV6-1 to TRBJ2-7; TRBD1 matches at 7 bases. CDR1 and CDR2 (germline): MNHNS, SASEGT. J was trimmed by 0 bases and V by 3 bases; bases with no gene match: 2. The length of the CDR3 is 14 residues. CDR3 sequence (DNA): TGTGCCAGCAGTGAGGGACAGAGCTCCTACGAGCAGTACTTC. Protein: CASSEGQSSYEQYF.